Presented here are 18 T cell receptor beta chains from one specimen sequenced in a study of blood T cell repertoires in COVID-19. Data came from immunoSEQ multiplex PCR; TCRdb stores just in-frame clones and leaves some out. The sample shows some 250,000 clones, approximately 80% of them seen only once. Sequenced input: peripheral blood. These receptors were obtained from a woman younger than 35 with acute or convalescent COVID-19.

This sequence joins TRBV19 and TRBJ1-6; 8 nucleotides match TRBD1. The CDR3 covers 14 residues. Unmatched junction bases numbered 0, after V lost 3 bases and J lost 5 bases. CDR1 and CDR2 (germline): LNHDA, SQIVND (reference sequence). This CDR3 reads CASSMDRDNSPLHF. The CDR3 coding sequence is TGTGCCAGTAGTATGGACAGGGATAATTCACCCCTCCACTTT.

The chain carries TRBV27 and TRBJ1-2; D is ambiguous. Germline V gene data show CDR1 as MNHEY and CDR2 as SMNVEV (reference sequence). CDR3 length equals 13 residues. V was clipped by 2 bases and J by 7 bases, with 11 bases between them. CDR3 bases: TGTGCCAGCAGTTTAAACGTACAGACTGGCTACACCTTC. Translated, it gives CASSLNVQTGYTF.

This clone appeared a few times. This chain uses TRBV18 with TRBJ1-5; 9 nucleotides agree with TRBD1. Germline lookup yields CDR1 KGHSH and CDR2 LQKENI. The CDR3 spans 17 residues. Germline trimming cut 3 bases from V and 1 base from J; bases unmatched to any gene: 7. The DNA for the CDR3 is TGTGCCAGCTCACCGGGACAGGGATCTTGGAGCAATCAGCCCCAGCATTTT. It yields the protein CASSPGQGSWSNQPQHF.

The V and J genes are TRBV6-4 and TRBJ2-1, with 14 bases lining up with TRBD2. Per germline, CDR1 MRHNA and CDR2 SNTAGT. With 5 bases clipped from V and 8 bases from J, the junction kept 8 bases outside the gene matches. This CDR3 region has 16 residues. For the CDR3, the DNA is TGTGCCAGCAGTTCGACCGGGACTAGCGGGAGTTATGAGCAGTTCTTC. Encoded protein: CASSSTGTSGSYEQFF.

This clone showed up just a few times. The chain joins TRBV7-8 to TRBJ2-1; TRBD2 matches at 7 bases. Trimming at V came to 5 bases and at J to 9 bases, leaving 10 bases not matched to a gene. The length of the CDR3 is 14 residues. Germline V gene sequence: CDR1 SGHVS, CDR2 FQNEAQ. The CDR3: CASSRGTMRSEQFF. The DNA of the CDR3 is TGTGCCAGCAGCCGAGGGACTATGAGGAGTGAGCAGTTCTTC. The full variable domain, completed using reference TRBV7-8 and TRBJ2-1, is GAGVSQSPRYKVAKRGQDVALRCDPISGHVSLFWYQQALGQGPEFLTYFQNEAQLDKSGLPSDRFFAERPEGSVSTLKIQRTQQEDSAVYLCASSRGTMRSEQFFGPGTRLTVL.

The chain combines TRBV29-1 with TRBJ2-1, with 8 positions matching TRBD2. Trimming cost V 4 bases and J 6 bases; bases outside gene matches: 5. Germline V gene sequence: CDR1 SQVTM, CDR2 ANQGSEA. The CDR3 consists of 13 residues. The CDR3: CSVARLAGNEQFF. The CDR3 DNA follows: TGCAGCGTTGCTCGTCTAGCGGGCAATGAGCAGTTCTTC.

The CDR3 sequence: CASTLTVWTEAFF. The CDR3 nucleotides read TGTGCCAGTACTCTAACGGTTTGGACTGAAGCTTTCTTT. J is TRBJ1-1 and V is TRBV19; D gene ambiguous. Deletions cut 7 bases from V and 5 bases from J, with 14 bases between. The CDR3 length is 13 residues. Germline V gives CDR1 LNHDA, CDR2 SQIVND (reference sequence).

The chain combines TRBV25-1 with TRBJ2-5, with D perhaps matching TRBD2 (5 bases). Per the germline V gene, CDR1 is MGHDK and CDR2 is SYGVNS. The length of the CDR3 is 12 residues. V was pared by 5 bases and J by 5 bases, with 9 bases between. CDR3 residues: CASSIRGETQYF. In DNA form, the CDR3 reads TGTGCCAGCAGTATTCGCGGGGAGACCCAGTACTTC.

The V gene is TRBV15, the J gene TRBJ2-6; a possible D gene is TRBD1 (5 bases). Trimming shortened V by 2 bases and J by 0 bases, and 11 bases separated the two germline ends. The germline V gene encodes CDR1 LNHNV and CDR2 YYDKDF (reference sequence). The CDR3 contains 17 residues. The chain's CDR3 is CATSRRQPSSGANVLTF. The CDR3 nucleotides are TGTGCCACCAGCAGACGACAGCCTAGCTCTGGGGCCAACGTCCTGACTTTC.

The genes are TRBV19 and TRBJ2-4; maybe TRBD1 (5 bases). The CDR3 is 15 residues long. Trimming stripped 6 bases from V and 0 bases from J, with 12 bases between. Germline V gene data show CDR1 as LNHDA and CDR2 as SQIVND (reference sequence). CDR3 coding DNA: TGTGCCAGTAGCCAAACAGGAGCAGCCAAAAACATTCAGTACTTC. Its translation is CASSQTGAAKNIQYF.

The gene calls are TRBV7-2 and TRBJ1-5; TRBD1 matches 9 bases. V trimming: 1 base; J trimming: 6 bases; junction bases outside the gene matches: 4. This CDR3 is 15 amino acids long. CDR1 and CDR2 (germline): SGHTA, FQGNSA. As DNA, the CDR3 is TGTGCCAGCAGCTTAGGGGACAGGGATTCTCAGCCCCAGCATTTT. It yields the protein CASSLGDRDSQPQHF.

CDR3 sequence: CASSVEGGPYNEQFF. CDR3 sequence (DNA): TGTGCCAGCAGCGTAGAGGGAGGACCTTACAATGAGCAGTTCTTC. The chain is built from TRBV9 and TRBJ2-1; possible D gene TRBD2, 6 bases. V was shortened by 0 bases and J by 4 bases, with 11 bases between the two germline ends. CDR1 is SGDLS, CDR2 YYNGEE, per germline. The CDR3 loop spans 15 amino acids.

J is TRBJ2-5 and V is TRBV7-8; 12 nucleotides line up with TRBD2. This CDR3 is built from 14 residues. J lost 2 bases, V lost 6 bases, and 1 base had no gene match. Germline CDR1 reads SGHVS; CDR2 reads FQNEAQ. CDR3 sequence (DNA): TGTGCCAGCAGAGGACTAGCGGGACAAGAGACCCAGTACTTC. This encodes CASRGLAGQETQYF. Full variable domain (rest looked up from reference TRBV7-8 and TRBJ2-5): GAGVSQSPRYKVAKRGQDVALRCDPISGHVSLFWYQQALGQGPEFLTYFQNEAQLDKSGLPSDRFFAERPEGSVSTLKIQRTQQEDSAVYLCASRGLAGQETQYFGPGTRLLVL.

V and J are TRBV5-5 and TRBJ2-1, with 9 bases aligning to TRBD1. CDR3 size: 15 residues. V lost 4 bases to trimming and J lost 4 bases; unmatched junction nucleotides: 6. Germline V gene data show CDR1 as SGHKS and CDR2 as YYEKEE (reference sequence). The CDR3 bases are TGTGCCAGCAGCATCACAGGGGGCCCTTACAATGAGCAGTTCTTC. It is translated as CASSITGGPYNEQFF.

This clone came up a few times. The V call is TRBV6-5, the J call TRBJ2-3, with 10 bases identical to TRBD1. Germline CDR1 is MNHEY and CDR2 is SVGAGI. This CDR3 has 15 amino acids. V was clipped by 5 bases and J by 10 bases; unmatched bases: 12. CDR3 nucleotide sequence: TGTGCCAGCAGTATAAGGGACAGGGGCATATCTGCGCAGTATTTT. Amino acid sequence: CASSIRDRGISAQYF.

This clone was seen a single time. This sequence joins TRBV6-6 and TRBJ1-5; TRBD1 matches 12 bases. V was pared by 5 bases and J by 6 bases, with 8 bases of the junction left unmatched. The CDR3 runs 16 residues. The germline V gene encodes CDR1 MNHNY and CDR2 SVGAGI (reference sequence). CDR3 DNA: TGTGCCAGCAGTACGGGGACAGGGGGCGTCAGTCAGCCCCAGCATTTT. Residues: CASSTGTGGVSQPQHF.

There are a few counts of this clone. This chain links TRBV28 with TRBJ1-1; D is unresolved. V gave up 5 bases and J gave up 14 bases, with 15 bases separating them. Germline CDR1 is MDHEN and CDR2 is SYDVKM. The CDR3 sequence is 11 residues long. The CDR3, as DNA: TGTGCCAGCAGTACACCCCAGGTTCAATTCTTT. Amino acid sequence: CASSTPQVQFF. Complete variable domain (other parts from reference TRBV28 and TRBJ1-1): DVKVTQSSRYLVKRTGEKVFLECVQDMDHENMFWYRQDPGLGLRLIYFSYDVKMKEKGDIPEGYSVSREKKERFSLILESASTNQTSMYLCASSTPQVQFFGQGTRLTVV.

This clone was counted between two and nine times. The same CDR3 is also encoded by other DNA sequences in this sample. This chain links TRBV19 with TRBJ2-5; 8 bases are shared with TRBD2. The length of the CDR3 is 15 residues. V lost 1 base, J lost 2 bases, and 3 bases stayed unmatched. Per germline, CDR1 LNHDA and CDR2 SQIVND (reference sequence). The CDR3 nucleotides are TGTGCCAGTAGTATAGGGACTAGCCTACAAGAGACCCAGTACTTC. This gives the protein CASSIGTSLQETQYF.